Below, 29 T cell receptor beta chains from the same sample are listed, as sequenced in a study of blood T cell repertoires in COVID-19. Sequenced by immunoSEQ multiplex PCR; TCRdb stores in-frame clones only, minus some. Seen here are under 90,000 clones, 80% to 85% observed once, and the top ten hold more than 15%. The sequencing sample was made of peripheral blood. The source of these receptors is a woman older than 75 with active or convalescent COVID-19.

V gene TRBV19 combines with J gene TRBJ2-7; TRBD2 might be the D (5 bases). Germline V gene data show CDR1 as LNHDA and CDR2 as SQIVND (reference sequence). V was shortened by 1 base and J by 2 bases, with 12 bases between the two germline ends. The length of the CDR3 is 15 residues. CDR3 nucleotide sequence: TGTGCCAGTAGTATAGCTACGGGGTACCCCTACGAGCAGTACTTC. Translating gives CASSIATGYPYEQYF.

The CDR3 reads CASRGGLQGEAFF. CDR3 DNA: TGTGCCAGCAGAGGTGGGCTCCAGGGAGAAGCTTTCTTT. The chain uses TRBV28 and TRBJ1-1; D is perhaps TRBD1 (5 bases). Trimming cost V 6 bases and J 8 bases, with 16 bases left between them. CDR3 length: 13 amino acids. The germline gives CDR1 MDHEN, CDR2 SYDVKM.

The CDR3 region is CARSLWDRGGNRDTEAFF. CDR3 DNA: TGTGCCAGAAGCTTGTGGGACAGGGGAGGTAATCGGGACACTGAAGCTTTCTTT. This chain joins TRBV5-3 and TRBJ1-1; TRBD1 aligns across 10 bases. TRBV5-3 is an ORF, and what it does is uncertain. The CDR3 loop spans 18 amino acids. After removal of 1 base from V and 3 bases from J, the junction contained 12 bases not matched to a gene.

The chain joins TRBV24-1 to TRBJ2-3; 7 bases fit TRBD1. The CDR3 extends over 18 amino acids. CDR1 KGHDR and CDR2 SFDVKD come from the germline V gene. Unmatched junction bases numbered 13, after V lost 5 bases and J lost 0 bases. CDR3 sequence (DNA): TGTGCCACCAGTGGCAGTGACAGGGCAAGGGGTAGCACAGATACGCAGTATTTT. Protein: CATSGSDRARGSTDTQYF.

The V and J genes are TRBV7-2 and TRBJ1-2, with TRBD1 matching 8 bases. The ends lost 5 bases at V and 8 bases at J; junction bases unmatched: 13. Germline loops: CDR1 SGHTA, CDR2 FQGNSA. CDR3 length equals 15 residues. CDR3 sequence reads: CASSPAPRTGHGYTF. The CDR3 DNA reads as TGTGCCAGCAGCCCCGCCCCCCGGACAGGGCACGGCTACACCTTC. Variable domain in full (rest from reference TRBV7-2 and TRBJ1-2): GAGVSQSPSNKVTEKGKDVELRCDPISGHTALYWYRQSLGQGLEFLIYFQGNSAPDKSGLPSDRFSAERTGGSVSTLTIQRTQQEDSAVYLCASSPAPRTGHGYTFGSGTRLTVV.

The chain recombines TRBV30 with TRBJ1-5; the D gene is possibly TRBD1 (5 bases). CDR1 is GTSNPN, CDR2 SVGIG, per germline (reference sequence). The CDR3 sequence is 12 residues long. V was trimmed by 6 bases and J by 8 bases, leaving 14 bases between them. The CDR3 reads CACSRGTEPQHF. The CDR3 nucleotides read TGTGCCTGTTCGCGGGGGACGGAGCCCCAGCATTTT.

The gene calls are TRBV4-1 and TRBJ1-2; 11 bases fit TRBD1. The ends lost 1 base at V and 5 bases at J; junction bases unmatched: 6. CDR3 length equals 16 residues. CDR1 is MGHRA and CDR2 is YSYEKL in the germline V gene. The CDR3 spells CASSQGPGQGAYGYTF. As DNA, the CDR3 is TGCGCCAGCAGCCAAGGTCCTGGACAGGGGGCGTATGGCTACACCTTC.

A few counts support this clone. The rearrangement joins TRBV10-3 to TRBJ2-5; 13 bases map to TRBD2. Germline V gene lookup returns CDR1 ENHRY and CDR2 SYGVKD. There are 15 residues in the CDR3. The J segment lost 5 bases and the V segment lost 5 bases, leaving 5 bases of the junction unmatched. The CDR3 DNA reads as TGTGCCATCAGTCGACTAGCGGGGGGCCTCGAGACCCAGTACTTC. Translating it yields CAISRLAGGLETQYF.

This chain connects TRBV6-1 to TRBJ2-2; 7 positions agree with TRBD2. Germline lookup yields CDR1 MNHNS and CDR2 SASEGT. CDR3 length: 16 amino acids. V was pared by 4 bases and J by 0 bases, with 5 bases of the junction left unmatched. The CDR3 DNA sequence: TGTGCCAGCAGTGTCACCCGGGGGGCGAACACCGGGGAGCTGTTTTTT. Protein: CASSVTRGANTGELFF.

This clone was counted only a few times. The chain combines TRBV30 with TRBJ1-3; D might be TRBD1 (6 bases). V lost 2 bases, J lost 0 bases, and 14 bases lay in between. Germline CDR1 GTSNPN, CDR2 SVGIG (reference sequence). CDR3 size: 16 residues. The CDR3 DNA reads TGTGCCTGGAGTAACGTCGGACAGATCTCTGGAAACACCATATATTTT. It translates to CAWSNVGQISGNTIYF.

This chain uses TRBV12-3 or TRBV12-4 with TRBJ1-2, with D unresolved. CDR3 length: 13 residues. V lost 7 bases and J lost 4, with 13 bases in between. CDR3 residues: CASTRGGFYGYTF. The CDR3 coding sequence is TGTGCCAGCACCCGCGGCGGCTTCTATGGCTACACCTTC.

The chain links TRBV27 to TRBJ2-7; 11 nucleotides line up with TRBD2. This CDR3 is 18 amino acids long. Trimming took 2 bases from V and 2 from J; bases not matched to a gene: 11. Germline-derived CDR1 and CDR2 are MNHEY and SMNVEV (reference sequence). In DNA, the CDR3 is TGTGCCAGCAGTTTACTAGCGGGGGGCAGTTACCAGCCCTACGAGCAGTACTTC. Translated, it gives CASSLLAGGSYQPYEQYF.

The rearrangement uses TRBV3-1 (or the pseudogene TRBV3-2) and TRBJ2-3; D gene ambiguous. The CDR3 consists of 15 residues. Trimming removed 0 bases at V and 1 base at J, with 8 bases between. CDR1 and CDR2 (germline): LGHDT, YNNKEL (reference sequence). The DNA of the CDR3 is TGTGCCAGCAGCCAAGATTTCTCCGGCACAGATACGCAGTATTTT. This translates into CASSQDFSGTDTQYF.

About this clone itself: A read error may produce the germline difference seen at one junction end. The rearrangement links TRBV6-5 to TRBJ1-3; D not resolved. Germline CDR1 is MNHEY and CDR2 is SVGAGI. This CDR3 region has 16 residues. The DNA of the CDR3 is TGTGCCAGCAGCTACTCTGAAGTACTCTCCGGAAACACCATATATTTT. This gives the protein CASSYSEVLSGNTIYF.

In its sample, this clone was seen a few times. The chain is built from TRBV28 and TRBJ1-2, with unresolved D. Germline CDR1 reads MDHEN; CDR2 reads SYDVKM. The ends were cut back, 6 bases at V and 3 bases at J, with 14 bases in the middle. This CDR3 is 14 amino acids long. The chain's CDR3 is CASSQTPEDYGYTF. DNA of the CDR3: TGTGCCAGCAGCCAAACTCCGGAGGACTATGGCTACACCTTC.

A few counts support this clone. V usage is TRBV28 and J usage is TRBJ2-7; TRBD2 matches at 11 bases. The CDR3 has 17 amino acids. The germline gives CDR1 MDHEN, CDR2 SYDVKM. Unmatched junction bases numbered 11, after V lost 3 bases and J lost 4 bases. CDR3 loop: CASSFIPTSGSFYEQYF. DNA of the CDR3: TGTGCCAGCAGTTTCATCCCCACTAGCGGGAGTTTTTACGAGCAGTACTTC.

J is TRBJ2-1 and V is TRBV7-2; 8 bases agree with TRBD1. V shed 1 base and J 4 bases; nucleotides not matched to a gene: 3. The length of the CDR3 is 15 residues. CDR1 is SGHTA and CDR2 is FQGNSA in the germline V gene. In DNA, the CDR3 is TGTGCCAGCAGCTTAGTCCAGGGGGCGTACAATGAGCAGTTCTTC. It yields the protein CASSLVQGAYNEQFF. Filled out from reference TRBV7-2 and TRBJ2-1, the complete variable domain reads GAGVSQSPSNKVTEKGKDVELRCDPISGHTALYWYRQSLGQGLEFLIYFQGNSAPDKSGLPSDRFSAERTGGSVSTLTIQRTQQEDSAVYLCASSLVQGAYNEQFFGPGTRLTVL.

This clone was seen more than once but under ten times. The genes are TRBV6-2 or TRBV6-3 and TRBJ2-7; the match to TRBD2 covers 14 bases. CDR1 MNHEY and CDR2 SVGEGT come from the germline V gene. Losses at the gene ends were 2 bases for V and 1 base for J; bases not matched to a gene: 7. This CDR3 region has 18 residues. CDR3: CASSYPYWTSGGSYEQYF. CDR3 bases: TGTGCCAGCAGTTACCCGTACTGGACTAGCGGGGGGTCCTACGAGCAGTACTTC.

Only a few counts were recorded for this clone. The J gene is TRBJ2-2, the V gene TRBV28; D is undetermined. The CDR3 spans 15 residues. Germline values: CDR1 MDHEN, CDR2 SYDVKM. The germline V and J ends were trimmed by 4 bases and 3 bases, with 12 bases remaining between them. The CDR3 protein is CASSSPQAHTGELFF. The CDR3 nucleotides read TGTGCCAGCAGTTCCCCTCAGGCGCACACCGGGGAGCTGTTTTTT.

The chain recombines TRBV10-3 with TRBJ1-3; D is unclear. This CDR3 is built from 14 residues. V was clipped by 3 bases and J by 0 bases, with 6 bases between them. Germline V CDR1 and CDR2: ENHRY, SYGVKD. CDR3 protein: CAISELLSGNTIYF. Written as DNA, the CDR3 is TGTGCCATCAGTGAACTGCTCTCTGGAAACACCATATATTTT.

The rearrangement joins TRBV27 to TRBJ1-2; 7 bases are shared with TRBD1. The CDR3 extends over 12 amino acids. V lost 5 bases, J lost 7 bases, and 4 bases stayed unmatched. CDR1 and CDR2 (germline): MNHEY, SMNVEV (reference sequence). The CDR3 nucleotides are TGTGCCAGCAGTACGACAGGGCGTGGCTACACCTTC. It translates to CASSTTGRGYTF.

This clone was detected a few times. The gene calls are TRBV14 and TRBJ2-1, with TRBD2 matching over 10 bases. The CDR3 length is 18 residues. Unmatched junction bases numbered 9, after V lost 0 bases and J lost 4 bases. The V gene's germline CDR1 is SGHDN and CDR2 FVKESK. Here the CDR3 reads CASSQDARTSGTYNEQFF. The CDR3 DNA sequence: TGTGCCAGCAGCCAAGACGCCCGGACTAGCGGAACGTACAATGAGCAGTTCTTC.

V and J are TRBV24-1 and TRBJ2-7; D possibly corresponds to TRBD1 (5 bases). V lost 2 bases to trimming and J lost 5 bases, with 9 bases between them. Germline V CDR1 and CDR2: KGHDR, SFDVKD. This CDR3 spans 13 amino acids. CDR3 nucleotide sequence: TGTGCCACCAGTGATTCGGCCAGGGACGAGCAGTACTTC. Protein: CATSDSARDEQYF.

The DNA of the CDR3 is TGTGCCAGCAGCTTTTTCGGGACAGGGGTTACAAACATTCAGTACTTC. This translates into CASSFFGTGVTNIQYF. The chain employs TRBV5-6 and TRBJ2-4, with 10 bases identical to TRBD1. J was trimmed by 6 bases and V by 2 bases; bases with no gene match: 8. Germline lookup yields CDR1 SGHDT and CDR2 YYEEEE. The CDR3 runs to 16 residues.

This chain joins TRBV5-6 and TRBJ2-7, with a possible D match to TRBD2 (6 bases). Germline lookup yields CDR1 SGHDT and CDR2 YYEEEE. Deletions cut 3 bases from V and 6 bases from J, with 10 bases between. The CDR3 is 12 amino acids. Here the CDR3 DNA reads TGTGCCAGCAGCTGGGGGACTCGCGAGCAGTACTTC. Translated, it gives CASSWGTREQYF.

V is TRBV7-9 and J is TRBJ2-1; 10 bases align to TRBD2. Losses at the gene ends were 4 bases for V and 6 bases for J; bases not matched to a gene: 3. This CDR3 has 14 residues. From germline, CDR1 is SEHNR and CDR2 FQNEAQ (reference sequence). Written as DNA, the CDR3 is TGTGCCAGCAGCTCCGGGACTAGCGTCAATGAGCAGTTCTTC. Translation: CASSSGTSVNEQFF.

The rearrangement joins TRBV5-6 to TRBJ1-1; 7 bases line up with TRBD1. CDR3 length equals 14 residues. Germline V CDR1 and CDR2: SGHDT, YYEEEE. J lost 1 base, V lost 4 bases, and 4 bases had no gene match. Here the CDR3 reads CASSRRDRNTEAFF. The CDR3 region has the DNA TGTGCCAGCAGCCGCCGGGACAGGAACACTGAAGCTTTCTTT.

This clone has only a few counts. The chain uses TRBV5-1 and TRBJ2-1; 13 nucleotides align to TRBD2. The length of the CDR3 is 14 residues. Germline-derived CDR1 and CDR2 are SGHRS and YFSETQ. V dropped 7 bases and J dropped 3; count of bases not matched to a gene: 1. CDR3 sequence: CASGTSGNYNEQFF. DNA for the CDR3: TGCGCCAGCGGGACTAGCGGGAACTACAATGAGCAGTTCTTC.

J is TRBJ1-1 and V is TRBV9; D is unclear. The CDR3 totals 13 residues. Germline CDR1 SGDLS, CDR2 YYNGEE. V was trimmed by 2 bases and J by 6 bases, leaving 11 bases between them. The CDR3 coding sequence is TGTGCCAGCAGCGTCGACCAACGGGCTGAAGCTTTCTTT. As protein: CASSVDQRAEAFF.